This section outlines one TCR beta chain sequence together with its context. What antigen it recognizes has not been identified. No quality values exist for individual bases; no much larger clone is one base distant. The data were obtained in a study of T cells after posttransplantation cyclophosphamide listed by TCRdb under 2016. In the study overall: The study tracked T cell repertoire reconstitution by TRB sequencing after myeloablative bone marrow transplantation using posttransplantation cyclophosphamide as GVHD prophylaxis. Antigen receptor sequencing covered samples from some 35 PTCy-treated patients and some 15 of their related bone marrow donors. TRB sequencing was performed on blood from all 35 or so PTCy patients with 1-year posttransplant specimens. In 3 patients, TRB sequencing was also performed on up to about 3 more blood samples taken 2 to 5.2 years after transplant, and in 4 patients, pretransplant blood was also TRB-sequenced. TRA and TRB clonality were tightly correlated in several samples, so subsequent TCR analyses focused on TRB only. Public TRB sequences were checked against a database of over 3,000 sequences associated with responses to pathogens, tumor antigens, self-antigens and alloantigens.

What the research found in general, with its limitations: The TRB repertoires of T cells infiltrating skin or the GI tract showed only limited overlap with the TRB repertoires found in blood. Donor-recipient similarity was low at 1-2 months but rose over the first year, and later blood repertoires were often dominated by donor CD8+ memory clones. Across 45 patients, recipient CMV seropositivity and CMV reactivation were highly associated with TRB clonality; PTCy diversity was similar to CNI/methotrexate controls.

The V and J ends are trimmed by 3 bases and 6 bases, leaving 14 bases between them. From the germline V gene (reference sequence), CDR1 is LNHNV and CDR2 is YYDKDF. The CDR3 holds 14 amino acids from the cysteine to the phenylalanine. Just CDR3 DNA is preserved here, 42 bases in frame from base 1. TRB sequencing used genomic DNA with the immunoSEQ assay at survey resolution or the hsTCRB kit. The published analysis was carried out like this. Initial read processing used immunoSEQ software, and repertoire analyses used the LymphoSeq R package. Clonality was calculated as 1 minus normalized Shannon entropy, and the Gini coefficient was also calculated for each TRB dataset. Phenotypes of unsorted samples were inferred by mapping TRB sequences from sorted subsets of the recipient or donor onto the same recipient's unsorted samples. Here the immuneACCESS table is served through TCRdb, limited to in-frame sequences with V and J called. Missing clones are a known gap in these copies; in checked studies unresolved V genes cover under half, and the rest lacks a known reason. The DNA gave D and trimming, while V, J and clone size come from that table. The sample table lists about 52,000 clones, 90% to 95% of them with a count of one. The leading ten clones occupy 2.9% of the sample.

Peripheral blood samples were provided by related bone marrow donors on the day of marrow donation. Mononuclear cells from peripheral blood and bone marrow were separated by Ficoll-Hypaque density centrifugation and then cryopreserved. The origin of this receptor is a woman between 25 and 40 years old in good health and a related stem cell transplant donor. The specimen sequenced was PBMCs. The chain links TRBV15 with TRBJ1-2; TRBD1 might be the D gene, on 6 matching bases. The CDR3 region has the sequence CATSRNRATDGYTF. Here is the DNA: TGTGCCACCAGCAGGAACAGGGCAACGGATGGCTACACCTTC.